The sample holds a few counts of the clone carrying this T cell receptor beta chain. Its cognate antigen is unknown. The data are from a study of beta chain features in type 1 diabetes. General study points: Short templates might get an advantage during PCR, and this would be equal in patients and controls. Moderately but significantly shorter TCRB CDR3s were found in Type 1 diabetes patients in all four CD4+ subsets. The study left unresolved whether HLA type influences TCRB rearrangement.

Cells sorted by CD45RO/CCR7/CD25/CD127/CD95/CD27 comprised CD4+ naive, central memory, regulatory and stem cell-like memory cells. The authors reverse transcribed all of the isolated RNA, so sequencing captured expressed TCRB transcripts. Assay used: immunoSEQ multiplex PCR; TCRdb lists only in-frame clones, some missing. The table records some 290,000 clones, 14% of them present only once. This CDR3 spans 12 amino acids. V was clipped by 5 bases and J by 8 bases, with 13 bases between them. In germline, CDR1 is GTSNPN, CDR2 SVGIG (reference sequence). This sequence joins TRBV30 and TRBJ2-1; the D gene is possibly TRBD1 (6 bases). The sequence was obtained from a man aged 30 to 45 with type 1 diabetes. What was sequenced was naive CD4+ T cells from blood. CDR3 residues: CAWSTGTYEQFF. CDR3 coding DNA: TGTGCCTGGTCTACCGGGACATATGAGCAGTTCTTC.